This TCR beta chain derives from a study of blood T cell repertoires in COVID-19. The CDR3 extends over 15 amino acids. Germline CDR1 and CDR2: MDHEN and SYDVKM. V lost 3 bases and J 4 bases, leaving 12 bases between the germline ends. TCRdb keeps only in-frame clones here, not all; method: immunoSEQ multiplex PCR. This table holds about 150,000 clones, roughly 80% found once. The source of this sequence is a woman at least 80 years old with acute or convalescent COVID-19. The J gene is TRBJ1-4, the V gene TRBV28; tentatively, D is TRBD1 (6 bases). Sequencing used peripheral blood. The CDR3 protein is CASSFGQLDNEKLFF. CDR3 coding DNA: TGTGCCAGCAGTTTCGGACAGCTAGATAATGAAAAACTGTTTTTT.